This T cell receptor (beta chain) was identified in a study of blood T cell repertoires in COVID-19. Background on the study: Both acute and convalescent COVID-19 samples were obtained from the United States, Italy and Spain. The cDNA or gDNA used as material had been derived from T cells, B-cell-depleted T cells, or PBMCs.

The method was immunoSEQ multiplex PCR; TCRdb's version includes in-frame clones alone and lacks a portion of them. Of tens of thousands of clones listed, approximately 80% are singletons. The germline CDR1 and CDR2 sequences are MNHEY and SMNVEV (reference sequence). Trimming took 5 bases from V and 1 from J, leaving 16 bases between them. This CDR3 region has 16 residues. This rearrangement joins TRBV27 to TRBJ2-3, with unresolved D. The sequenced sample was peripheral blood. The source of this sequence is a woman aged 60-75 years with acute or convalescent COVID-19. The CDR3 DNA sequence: TGTGCCAGCAGTCCGCCCCACCGGAGCCGCACAGATACGCAGTATTTT. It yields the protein CASSPPHRSRTDTQYF.